A single T cell receptor (beta chain) is shown here with its context. The antigen is not known. The CDR3 totals 16 residues. Germline-derived CDR1 and CDR2 are MNHEY and SVGAGI. Trimming cost V 0 bases and J 10 bases; bases outside gene matches: 7. This entry belongs to a study of cytomegalovirus exposure and HLA in healthy donors. Study overall: HLA-typed donors were the source of around 77 million unique TCRs held in an early data release.

Broader study findings: Sequencing likely caused a cluster of highly shared sequence variants. More than 15,000 TCR beta sequences were associated with HLA alleles at 0.05 false discovery rate in a later analysis.

The PCR used 60 Vbeta and 13 Jbeta primers. Original data processing: The count from a later analysis was some 80 million unique TCR beta chains, some 12 million of them shared. TCRdb's copy holds only in-frame clones and misses some; the assay was immunoSEQ multiplex PCR. V, J and clone size are taken as reported in that table, and D and trimming were inferred from the DNA itself. Of roughly 100,000 clones in the sample, roughly 79% are singletons; the top ten hold 1% to 1.5%. This TCR was sampled from a man aged 40-49 years in good health and CMV-seronegative. Sequencing was done on a sample of PBMCs. The chain carries TRBV6-5 and TRBJ2-1; 12 nucleotides agree with TRBD2. The CDR3 DNA reads TGTGCCAGCAGTTACTCCGGGACTAGCGGGTCGCGAGAGCAGTTCTTC. Its translation: CASSYSGTSGSREQFF.